The present T cell receptor (beta chain) was sequenced within a study of OX40 agonist ivuxolimab in advanced cancers. Study-level background: Around 40% of patients had received prior checkpoint inhibitor therapy. The study's findings and limits: Averaging showed that CD8+ T cells had more expanded clones than CD4+ did.

This CDR3 contains 15 residues. Trimming removed 2 bases at V and 1 base at J, with 11 bases between. Per germline, CDR1 MGHRA and CDR2 YSYEKL. Some clones are missing from TCRdb's copy, which holds only in-frame ones; the method was immunoSEQ multiplex PCR. This sample has about 58,000 clones, with roughly 86% found just once. This clone is judged medium-sized. Its antigen is currently unknown. The sequence came from an adult with an advanced solid tumor such as melanoma, head and neck, liver or kidney cancer. This material consisted of CD4+ or CD8+ T cells sorted from blood, taken in a trial of the OX40 agonist ivuxolimab. V is TRBV4-1 and J is TRBJ1-1, with D hard to call. The CDR3 loop reads CASSQLTTGNTEAFF. Written as DNA, the CDR3 is TGCGCCAGCAGCCAATTAACGACGGGGAACACTGAAGCTTTCTTT.